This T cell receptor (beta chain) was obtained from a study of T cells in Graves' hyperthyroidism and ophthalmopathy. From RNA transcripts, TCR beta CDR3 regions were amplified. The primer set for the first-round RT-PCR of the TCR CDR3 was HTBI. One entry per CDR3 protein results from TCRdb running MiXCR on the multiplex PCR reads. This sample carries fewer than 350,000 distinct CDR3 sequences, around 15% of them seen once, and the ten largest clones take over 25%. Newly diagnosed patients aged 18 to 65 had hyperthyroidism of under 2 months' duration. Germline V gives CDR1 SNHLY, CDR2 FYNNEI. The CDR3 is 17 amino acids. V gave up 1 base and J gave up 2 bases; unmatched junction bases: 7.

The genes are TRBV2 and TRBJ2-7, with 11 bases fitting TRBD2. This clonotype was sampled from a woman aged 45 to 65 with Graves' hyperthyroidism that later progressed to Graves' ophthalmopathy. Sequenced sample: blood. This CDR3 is CASSEVPGTSGPYEQYF. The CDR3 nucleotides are TGTGCCAGCAGTGAAGTTCCCGGGACTAGCGGTCCCTACGAGCAGTACTTC.